The 24 T cell receptor beta chains presented below share a single source sample, sequenced in a study of STAT5B mutations in CD4+ large granular lymphocyte leukemia. Sequencing was performed with immunoSEQ multiplex PCR; in TCRdb, only in-frame clones are kept and a portion is missing. The table has around 34,000 clones, around four fifths seen once. The sample taken for sequencing was CD4+ T cells from blood buffy coats. The receptors derive from a human donor in good health.

The chain uses TRBV7-9 and TRBJ1-3; a possible D gene is TRBD1 (5 bases). CDR3 size: 15 residues. Germline-derived CDR1 and CDR2 are SEHNR and FQNEAQ (reference sequence). Deletions cut 0 bases from V and 2 bases from J, with 8 bases between. The CDR3 loop is CASSLARRAGNTIYF. CDR3 bases: TGTGCCAGCAGCTTAGCCCGCAGGGCTGGAAACACCATATATTTT.

The gene calls are TRBV10-3 and TRBJ2-2, with 8 bases fitting TRBD1. The CDR3 is 16 amino acids. V was clipped by 5 bases and J by 0 bases; unmatched bases: 5. From germline, CDR1 is ENHRY and CDR2 SYGVKD. The chain's CDR3 is CAISRTGTTNTGELFF. The CDR3 DNA reads TGTGCCATCAGTAGGACAGGGACGACGAACACCGGGGAGCTGTTTTTT.

The chain combines TRBV6-6 with TRBJ1-5; 11 positions match TRBD1. Germline V gene data show CDR1 as MNHNY and CDR2 as SVGAGI (reference sequence). The V and J ends lost 5 bases and 6 bases, in that order; junction bases with no gene match: 6. The CDR3 runs to 15 residues. The CDR3 protein is CASSDGQGAGQPQHF. The CDR3 region has the DNA TGTGCCAGCAGTGACGGACAGGGGGCTGGTCAGCCCCAGCATTTT.

This clone was counted between two and nine times. The chain is built from TRBV7-8 and TRBJ2-7; D gene ambiguous. With 9 bases removed from V and 0 bases from J, the gap between germline ends came to 15 bases. This CDR3 comprises 14 residues. Germline V gives CDR1 SGHVS, CDR2 FQNEAQ. CDR3 coding DNA: TGTGCCAGAAGGACGACCGTCAACTCCTACGAGCAGTACTTC. Its protein product is CARRTTVNSYEQYF.

This chain connects TRBV2 to TRBJ2-1; D not certain. CDR3 size: 14 residues. In germline, CDR1 is SNHLY, CDR2 FYNNEI. Trimming pared 1 base from V and 7 bases from J, leaving 11 bases between. CDR3: CASSEGTLRNEQFF. In DNA form, the CDR3 reads TGTGCCAGCAGTGAAGGAACCCTTAGGAATGAGCAGTTCTTC.

The chain uses TRBV2 and TRBJ2-5; 11 bases align to TRBD2. CDR1 and CDR2 (germline): SNHLY, FYNNEI. Trimming at V came to 6 bases and at J to 5 bases, leaving 26 bases not matched to a gene. The CDR3 extends over 21 amino acids. The chain's CDR3 is CASSRTRKLLISGRAAETQYF. CDR3 DNA sequence: TGTGCCAGCAGCCGAACCCGCAAACTCCTCATTAGCGGGAGGGCCGCCGAGACCCAGTACTTC.

This clone was detected a few times. V usage is TRBV19 and J usage is TRBJ2-7, with TRBD1 as a possible D gene (6 bases). Germline loops: CDR1 LNHDA, CDR2 SQIVND (reference sequence). The V gene lost 4 bases and the J gene lost 4 bases, with 11 bases spanning the gap. The CDR3 runs 13 residues. This chain's CDR3 is CASSRDTLYEQYF. In DNA form, the CDR3 reads TGTGCCAGTAGTAGGGACACCTTGTACGAGCAGTACTTC.

The rearrangement uses TRBV7-9 and TRBJ2-2; weak D call: TRBD2 (5 bases). The V and J ends lost 3 bases and 3 bases respectively, with 11 bases between them. In germline, CDR1 is SEHNR, CDR2 FQNEAQ (reference sequence). The CDR3 spans 15 residues. The CDR3 reads CASSFAGRDTGELFF. The DNA of the CDR3 is TGTGCCAGCAGCTTTGCGGGTCGGGACACCGGGGAGCTGTTTTTT.

In this sample, this clone turned up once. The V and J genes are TRBV6-5 and TRBJ1-2, with D possibly TRBD1 on 6 matching bases. The CDR3 sequence is 14 residues long. V gave up 6 bases and J gave up 6 bases, with 17 bases separating them. CDR1 is MNHEY and CDR2 is SVGAGI in the germline V gene. CDR3 in amino acids: CASSRAGGANGYTF. CDR3 DNA: TGTGCCAGCAGCCGGGCGGGGGGCGCGAATGGCTACACCTTC.

This chain joins TRBV7-8 and TRBJ1-2; D might be TRBD1 (6 bases). The CDR3 totals 15 residues. Germline-derived CDR1 and CDR2 are SGHVS and FQNEAQ. Trimming shortened V by 4 bases and J by 2 bases, and 14 bases separated the two germline ends. DNA of the CDR3: TGTGCCAGCAGCTCGATGCCCGACAGGAACTATGGCTACACCTTC. Translation gives CASSSMPDRNYGYTF. The complete variable domain, with remaining parts taken from reference TRBV7-8 and TRBJ1-2, reads GAGVSQSPRYKVAKRGQDVALRCDPISGHVSLFWYQQALGQGPEFLTYFQNEAQLDKSGLPSDRFFAERPEGSVSTLKIQRTQQEDSAVYLCASSSMPDRNYGYTFGSGTRLTVV.

Of note for this clone: Within the sample, other DNA sequences also encode this same CDR3. This chain joins TRBV28 and TRBJ2-7; 11 positions match TRBD1. Per the germline V gene, CDR1 is MDHEN and CDR2 is SYDVKM. The CDR3 length is 14 residues. The V segment lost 5 bases and the J segment 4 bases; nucleotides outside the gene matches: 4. The CDR3 region has the DNA TGTGCCAGCAGTAGGACAGGGGGCTCGTACGAGCAGTACTTC. It encodes CASSRTGGSYEQYF.

V is TRBV19 and J is TRBJ2-1; D may be TRBD2 (5 bases). V was cut by 7 bases and J by 0 bases, with 13 bases left in between. The CDR3 length is 15 residues. Germline lookup yields CDR1 LNHDA and CDR2 SQIVND (reference sequence). The CDR3 nucleotides read TGTGCCAGTACTCGGACTGGGAGCTCCTACAATGAGCAGTTCTTC. This codes for CASTRTGSSYNEQFF.

The V gene is TRBV25-1, the J gene TRBJ2-6; tentatively, D is TRBD2 (5 bases). Trimming took off 2 bases at V and 0 bases at J, with 8 bases between the two ends. The CDR3 consists of 16 residues. Germline CDR1 reads MGHDK; CDR2 reads SYGVNS. CDR3 in amino acids: CASSEMGSSGANVLTF. DNA for the CDR3: TGTGCCAGCAGTGAAATGGGGAGCTCTGGGGCCAACGTCCTGACTTTC.

The chain employs TRBV5-8 and TRBJ1-4; 7 bases line up with TRBD1. The trim removed 1 base at V and 7 bases at J, leaving 10 bases unmatched. The CDR3 extends over 16 amino acids. In germline, CDR1 is SGHTS, CDR2 YDEGEE. For the CDR3, the DNA is TGTGCCAGCAGCTTGCCTCCAGGGGGGAGGAGTGAAAAACTGTTTTTT. Translating gives CASSLPPGGRSEKLFF.

The genes are TRBV18 and TRBJ2-3; D gene unclear. With 3 bases removed from V and 3 bases from J, the gap between germline ends came to 10 bases. This CDR3 region has 14 residues. Germline values: CDR1 KGHSH, CDR2 LQKENI. CDR3 loop: CASSPLEGTDTQYF. For the CDR3, the DNA is TGTGCCAGCTCACCTTTGGAAGGAACAGATACGCAGTATTTT.

This chain uses TRBV9 with TRBJ1-1; D gene unclear. This CDR3 comprises 14 residues. The V and J ends lost 6 bases and 1 base respectively, with 13 bases between them. From germline, CDR1 is SGDLS and CDR2 YYNGEE. The CDR3: CASTMDLGNTEAFF. DNA for the CDR3: TGTGCCAGCACCATGGACCTCGGGAACACTGAAGCTTTCTTT. The full variable domain, its missing parts supplied by reference TRBV9 and TRBJ1-1, is DSGVTQTPKHLITATGQRVTLRCSPRSGDLSVYWYQQSLDQGLQFLIQYYNGEERAKGNILERFSAQQFPDLHSELNLSSLELGDSALYFCASTMDLGNTEAFFGQGTRLTVV.

This chain uses TRBV5-1 with TRBJ2-2, with D tentatively TRBD2 (5 bases). V was clipped by 5 bases and J by 0 bases, with 14 bases between them. Germline CDR1 and CDR2: SGHRS and YFSETQ. This CDR3 comprises 16 residues. The CDR3 protein is CASRNGLITNTGELFF. The CDR3, as DNA: TGCGCCAGCAGGAACGGACTGATCACGAACACCGGGGAGCTGTTTTTT.

The V call is TRBV7-2, the J call TRBJ2-3, with 11 bases identical to TRBD2. Trimming took 5 bases from V and 3 from J; bases not matched to a gene: 10. Germline CDR1 and CDR2: SGHTA and FQGNSA. The CDR3 totals 17 residues. DNA for the CDR3: TGTGCCAGCAGCCTCTCAACCGGGACTAGCGGTACAGATACGCAGTATTTT. Translation: CASSLSTGTSGTDTQYF.

This clone was seen more than once but under ten times. The chain uses TRBV5-4 and TRBJ1-2, with a weak D call TRBD1 (6 bases). The ends were cut back, 7 bases at V and 4 bases at J, with 14 bases in the middle. From germline, CDR1 is SGHNT and CDR2 YYREEE (reference sequence). The CDR3 has 13 amino acids. The CDR3 sequence: CASGTRGGYGYTF. The CDR3 DNA reads TGTGCCAGCGGAACGAGGGGGGGCTATGGCTACACCTTC.

The chain uses TRBV5-6 and TRBJ2-1, with TRBD2 matching over 7 bases. Trimming took 0 bases from V and 9 from J; bases not matched to a gene: 3. The CDR3 spans 13 residues. The germline CDR1 and CDR2 sequences are SGHDT and YYEEEE. This chain's CDR3 is CASSLDGGIEQFF. The CDR3 region has the DNA TGTGCCAGCAGCTTGGACGGGGGGATTGAGCAGTTCTTC.

This clone has a single count. The chain links TRBV7-9 to TRBJ2-7, with D unresolved. V lost 1 base to trimming and J lost 6 bases, with 7 bases between them. Germline V lookup: CDR1 SEHNR, CDR2 FQNEAQ (reference sequence). The CDR3 runs to 12 residues. CDR3 nucleotide sequence: TGTGCCAGCAGCTTAGGCGTGGGCGAGCAGTACTTC. Encoded protein: CASSLGVGEQYF.

The gene calls are TRBV30 and TRBJ2-1, with D tentatively TRBD1 or TRBD2 (6 bases each). This CDR3 has 15 amino acids. The ends were cut back, 0 bases at V and 4 bases at J, with 13 bases in the middle. The germline CDR1 and CDR2 sequences are GTSNPN and SVGIG (reference sequence). CDR3 amino acids: CAWSVGASAYNEQFF. For the CDR3, the DNA is TGTGCCTGGAGTGTGGGGGCTAGCGCTTACAATGAGCAGTTCTTC. Full variable domain (outside the CDR3, taken from reference TRBV30 and TRBJ2-1): SQTIHQWPATLVQPVGSPLSLECTVEGTSNPNLYWYRQAAGRGLQLLFYSVGIGQISSEVPQNLSASRPQDRQFILSSKKLLLSDSGFYLCAWSVGASAYNEQFFGPGTRLTVL.

V usage is TRBV4-2 and J usage is TRBJ2-7, with TRBD2 as a possible D gene (6 bases). Trimming removed 3 bases from V and 3 bases from J, with 18 bases in between. The CDR3 has 16 amino acids. Germline-derived CDR1 and CDR2 are LGHNA and YNFKEQ. CDR3 sequence reads: CASSQALLATNYEQYF. CDR3 coding DNA: TGTGCCAGCAGCCAGGCCTTGCTAGCGACGAACTACGAGCAGTACTTC.

This chain uses TRBV7-2 with TRBJ2-2; TRBD1 matches 8 bases. CDR3 length equals 17 residues. The V gene's germline CDR1 is SGHTA and CDR2 FQGNSA. J lost 5 bases, V lost 4 bases, and 12 bases had no gene match. The CDR3 coding sequence is TGTGCCAGCAGCTCCCCTATGGGACAGGCCATAACCGGGGAGCTGTTTTTT. This codes for CASSSPMGQAITGELFF.